One sample yielded the 13 T cell receptor beta chains listed below, sequenced in a study of T cells in Graves' hyperthyroidism and ophthalmopathy. It was RNA transcripts that yielded the amplified TCR beta CDR3 regions. HTBI primers were used for first-round RT-PCR of the TCR CDR3. TCRdb called the multiplex PCR reads again in MiXCR, with one record for every CDR3 protein. In the table there are roughly 500,000 distinct CDR3 sequences, roughly 50% of which are singletons. Sequenced sample: peripheral blood or thyroid tissue (not recorded which). The receptors derive from an adult woman with Graves' disease, either hyperthyroidism or ophthalmopathy (not recorded which).

The chain joins TRBV25-1 to TRBJ1-2, with 9 bases aligning to TRBD1. V shed 6 bases and J 3 bases; nucleotides not matched to a gene: 2. CDR1 is MGHDK, CDR2 SYGVNS, per germline. This CDR3 comprises 13 residues. CDR3 coding DNA: TGTGCCAGCAGGGGACAGGGAGACTATGGCTACACCTTC. Translating gives CASRGQGDYGYTF.

Ten or more counts support this clonotype. The rearrangement joins TRBV4-1 to TRBJ1-2, with 8 bases identical to TRBD1. This CDR3 region has 14 residues. The V gene end was trimmed by 2 bases and the J gene end by 8 bases; junction bases not matched to a gene: 7. Germline V CDR1 and CDR2: MGHRA, YSYEKL. The CDR3 loop reads CASSQPTRGHGYTF. CDR3 in DNA: TGCGCCAGCAGCCAACCCACCAGGGGGCACGGCTACACCTTC.

This clonotype was picked up many times. The gene calls are TRBV12-5 and TRBJ1-5; no clear D. Germline V gene sequence: CDR1 LGHNT, CDR2 FRNRAP. The CDR3 extends over 11 amino acids. V lost 5 bases to trimming and J lost 8 bases, with 7 bases between them. The CDR3 DNA follows: TGTGCTAGTGGTCCCATCGAGCCCCAGCATTTT. Amino acid sequence: CASGPIEPQHF.

Only a few counts were recorded for this clonotype. This chain connects TRBV7-3 to TRBJ1-2, with D possibly matching TRBD1 (5 bases). Germline lookup yields CDR1 SGHTA and CDR2 FQGTGA. With 5 bases removed from V and 0 bases from J, the gap between germline ends came to 16 bases. This CDR3 has 16 amino acids. CDR3 in amino acids: CASSPGGTASNYGYTF. The CDR3 DNA reads TGTGCCAGCAGCCCGGGCGGGACTGCTTCTAACTATGGCTACACCTTC. Full variable domain (outside the CDR3, taken from reference TRBV7-3 and TRBJ1-2): GAGVSQTPSNKVTEKGKYVELRCDPISGHTALYWYRQSLGQGPEFLIYFQGTGAADDSGLPNDRFFAVRPEGSVSTLKIQRTERGDSAVYLCASSPGGTASNYGYTFGSGTRLTVV.

This clonotype has ten or more counts. The chain links TRBV4-1 to TRBJ2-7; D gene unclear. The CDR3 has 13 residues. The V gene's germline CDR1 is MGHRA and CDR2 YSYEKL. V shed 2 bases and J shed 2 bases, with 7 bases lying between them. CDR3 coding DNA: TGCGCCAGCAGCCAATCCTTACCCTACGAGCAGTACTTC. This codes for CASSQSLPYEQYF.

The V gene is TRBV19, the J gene TRBJ1-5; a weak D match, TRBD1 (6 bases). V was shortened by 10 bases and J by 14 bases, with 15 bases between the two germline ends. The CDR3 totals 10 residues. CDR1 is LNHDA, CDR2 SQIVND, per germline (reference sequence). DNA for the CDR3: TGTGCCACGGGAGGACAGTTCGAGCATTTT. Translation: CATGGQFEHF.

This chain joins TRBV7-9 and TRBJ2-7; TRBD1 matches at 10 bases. J lost 1 base, V lost 6 bases, and 12 bases had no gene match. Germline lookup yields CDR1 SEHNR and CDR2 FQNEAQ (reference sequence). The CDR3 spans 17 residues. This chain's CDR3 is CASSAPTRDRGSYEQYF. In nucleotides, the CDR3 is TGTGCCAGCAGTGCCCCCACCAGGGACAGGGGATCCTACGAGCAGTACTTC. The complete variable domain, with remaining parts taken from reference TRBV7-9 and TRBJ2-7, reads DTGVSQNPRHKITKRGQNVTFRCDPISEHNRLYWYRQTLGQGPEFLTYFQNEAQLEKSRLLSDRFSAERPKGSFSTLEIQRTEQGDSAMYLCASSAPTRDRGSYEQYFGPGTRLTVT.

This clonotype showed up just a few times. A much bigger clone sits one base away, suggesting this may be a read error. The chain is built from TRBV5-1 and TRBJ2-7; D is ambiguous. The ends were cut back, 3 bases at V and 4 bases at J, with 11 bases in the middle. The CDR3 covers 13 residues. Germline loops: CDR1 SGHRS, CDR2 YFSETQ. This CDR3 is CASSSPSPYEQYF. As DNA, the CDR3 is TGCGCCAGCAGCTCACCGAGCCCTTACGAGCAGTACTTC.

This rearrangement joins TRBV27 to TRBJ2-5; D remains unclear. V dropped 7 bases and J dropped 1 base, with 13 bases sitting between them. The CDR3 totals 14 residues. Germline V CDR1 and CDR2: MNHEY, SMNVEV (reference sequence). The CDR3 loop is CASKRMTSQETQYF. CDR3 nucleotides: TGTGCCAGCAAACGGATGACGAGCCAAGAGACCCAGTACTTC.

This clonotype was counted many times. The J gene is TRBJ1-1, the V gene TRBV5-1; 7 bases agree with TRBD1. Germline lookup yields CDR1 SGHRS and CDR2 YFSETQ. The CDR3 has 15 residues. The ends lost 4 bases at V and 1 base at J; junction bases unmatched: 7. The CDR3 protein is CASSSRQGQNTEAFF. The CDR3 DNA is TGCGCCAGCAGCAGCAGACAGGGACAGAACACTGAAGCTTTCTTT.

This clonotype was seen a handful of times. The chain links TRBV20-1 to TRBJ1-1; weak D call: TRBD1 (5 bases). The CDR3 consists of 12 residues. Germline loops: CDR1 DFQATT, CDR2 SNEGSKA (reference sequence). The V gene lost 3 bases and the J gene lost 6 bases, with 11 bases spanning the gap. CDR3 sequence (DNA): TGCAGTGCTAGCCCCGGGGCCGCTGAAGCTTTCTTT. It translates to CSASPGAAEAFF.

The chain has TRBV18 and TRBJ1-2, with D possibly matching TRBD1 (5 bases). V was shortened by 5 bases and J by 0 bases, with 16 bases between the two germline ends. CDR1 and CDR2 from the germline V gene are KGHSH and LQKENI. CDR3 length: 16 residues. The CDR3 coding sequence is TGTGCCAGCTCAGTCTCCTTGGGGACCGCTAACTATGGCTACACCTTC. Amino acids: CASSVSLGTANYGYTF.

The rearrangement joins TRBV10-3 to TRBJ1-3, with D perhaps matching TRBD1 (6 bases). Germline CDR1 reads ENHRY; CDR2 reads SYGVKD. The CDR3 is 14 amino acids. The V gene lost 3 bases and the J gene lost 6 bases, with 12 bases spanning the gap. The CDR3 reads CAISDRDNENTIYF. CDR3 sequence (DNA): TGTGCCATCAGTGACCGGGACAACGAAAACACCATATATTTT.